The sequence of this TCR beta chain was determined in a study of PD-1 blockade in classical Hodgkin lymphoma. Regarding the study as a whole: Complete responders matched newly diagnosed patients in baseline diversity. When nivolumab was started under 1 year after ASCT, patients were excluded. Relative to healthy donors, newly diagnosed patients reportedly had lower baseline TCR diversity, which was reported as lower still in relapsed/refractory patients.

Data came from immunoSEQ multiplex PCR; TCRdb stores just in-frame clones and leaves some out. The sample holds about 110,000 clones; about nine tenths are singletons and the top ten take nearly 20%. Points on this clone: What it binds is not known.

All patients experienced relapse after autologous stem cell transplantation, and brentuximab vedotin exposure was variable. Progressive disease, partial response or complete response was each patient's best response. CDR1 and CDR2 (germline): MNHEY, SMNVEV (reference sequence). Trimming pared 2 bases from V and 2 bases from J, leaving 9 bases between. This CDR3 contains 15 residues. Specimen: peripheral blood mononuclear cells (PBMCs), collected before the second cycle of nivolumab. This TCR was sampled from a human donor with classical Hodgkin lymphoma. This rearrangement joins TRBV27 to TRBJ2-2; D gene ambiguous. The CDR3 loop reads CASSLIISNTGELFF. CDR3 sequence (DNA): TGTGCCAGCAGTTTAATAATCTCCAACACCGGGGAGCTGTTTTTT.